This TCR beta chain was sequenced for a study of T cell therapy after organ transplantation. Study summary: Patients received up to 6 T cell doses every 2 weeks.

Study findings and constraints: Nonresponders had marked pretherapy clonal expansions and little post-therapy change. Endogenous clonotypes not in therapy products appeared after therapy alongside transferred ones.

TCRdb keeps only in-frame clones here, not all; method: immunoSEQ multiplex PCR. The sample shows 45,000 to 50,000 clones, over 90% of them seen only once. Trimming removed 5 bases from V and 3 bases from J; junction bases left unmatched: 2. The CDR3 has 14 residues. Germline V gene data show CDR1 as SGHAT and CDR2 as FQNNGV. A word on this clone: Its specificity is not known.

The chain joins TRBV11-2 to TRBJ1-1, with TRBD1 matching over 11 bases. The starting material was CD8+ T cells from blood, obtained before autologous CMV-specific T cell therapy. This TCR was recovered from a human patient who had received a solid organ transplant and had CMV disease. CDR3 amino acids: CASSQGQGDTEAFF. The CDR3 DNA follows: TGTGCCAGCAGCCAGGGACAGGGGGACACTGAAGCTTTCTTT.